This T cell receptor (beta chain) was captured in a study of vaccination effects on CD4 cells after COVID-19. Clones were read by immunoSEQ multiplex PCR, and TCRdb kept only the in-frame ones, dropping some. This table has around 66,000 clones, around three quarters appearing once. Viral peptide pools were used in the ViraFEST assay to expand antigen-specific CD4+ T cells, and sequencing came afterward. Investigators separated out CD4+ T cells once 10 days of culture had passed. Nucleocapsid antibody tests were negative, and the vaccine recipients had no prior SARS-CoV-2 infection. It was with roughly 9.5 IU/ml IL-2 and about 10 ug/ml peptides that some 1.8 million PBMC per well were cultured. In regard to this clone: Antigen: not known.

The CDR3 is 19 residues long. Germline V lookup: CDR1 SGHVS, CDR2 FQNEAQ. Trimming cost V 5 bases and J 0 bases; bases outside gene matches: 11. Notes on the study in general: Marked clonal contraction of infection- and vaccine-induced clones was seen late after vaccination.

The chain carries TRBV7-8 and TRBJ2-1, with TRBD2 identical over 12 bases. The specimen was CD4+ T cells from PBMCs cultured with HCoV-OC43 spike peptides, collected before COVID-19 vaccination. Subset of the sample: HCoV-OC43 spike overlapping peptide pool stimulation. This sequence was found in a human donor who received a COVID-19 vaccine. CDR3 sequence (DNA): TGTGCCAGCAGCCTCCGACTAGCGGGGGCCTATAGCTCCTACAATGAGCAGTTCTTC. It translates to CASSLRLAGAYSSYNEQFF.